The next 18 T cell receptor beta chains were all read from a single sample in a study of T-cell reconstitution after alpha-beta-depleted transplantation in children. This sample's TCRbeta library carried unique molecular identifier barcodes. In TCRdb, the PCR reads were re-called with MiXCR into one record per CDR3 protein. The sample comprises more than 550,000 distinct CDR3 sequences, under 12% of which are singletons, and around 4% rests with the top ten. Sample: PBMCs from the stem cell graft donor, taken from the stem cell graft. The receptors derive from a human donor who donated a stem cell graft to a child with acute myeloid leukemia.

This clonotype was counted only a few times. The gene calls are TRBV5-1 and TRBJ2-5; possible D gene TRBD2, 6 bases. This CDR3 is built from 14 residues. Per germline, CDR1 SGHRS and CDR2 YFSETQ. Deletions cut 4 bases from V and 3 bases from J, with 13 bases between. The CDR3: CASSTQGLKETQYF. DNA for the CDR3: TGCGCCAGCAGCACCCAAGGACTAAAAGAGACCCAGTACTTC.

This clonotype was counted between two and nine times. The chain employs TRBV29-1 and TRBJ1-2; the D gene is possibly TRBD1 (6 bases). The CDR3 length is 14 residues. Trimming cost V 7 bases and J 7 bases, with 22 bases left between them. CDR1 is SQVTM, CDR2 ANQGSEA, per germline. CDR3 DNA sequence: TGCAGCGCCCCGATGGGGGCAGGGGCGGGTGGCTACACCTTC. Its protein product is CSAPMGAGAGGYTF.

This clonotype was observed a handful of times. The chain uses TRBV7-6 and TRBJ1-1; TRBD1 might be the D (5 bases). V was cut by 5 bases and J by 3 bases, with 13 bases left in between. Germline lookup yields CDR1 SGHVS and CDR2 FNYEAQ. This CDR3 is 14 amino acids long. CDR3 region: CASSAGPYDTEAFF. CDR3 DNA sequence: TGTGCCAGCAGCGCGGGACCGTACGACACTGAAGCTTTCTTT.

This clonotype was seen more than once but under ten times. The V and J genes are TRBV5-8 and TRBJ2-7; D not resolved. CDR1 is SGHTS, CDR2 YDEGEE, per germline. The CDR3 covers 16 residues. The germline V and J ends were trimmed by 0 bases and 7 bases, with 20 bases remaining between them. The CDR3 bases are TGTGCCAGCAGCTTGGAAACGCAGTGGGCCCGCAGGGAGCAGTACTTC. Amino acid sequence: CASSLETQWARREQYF.

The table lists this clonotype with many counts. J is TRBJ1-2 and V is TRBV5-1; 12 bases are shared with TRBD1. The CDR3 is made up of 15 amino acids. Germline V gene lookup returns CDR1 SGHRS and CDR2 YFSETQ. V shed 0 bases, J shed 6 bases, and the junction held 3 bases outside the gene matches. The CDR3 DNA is TGCGCCAGCAGCTTGGAGGGGACAGGGGGCAATGGCTACACCTTC. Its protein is CASSLEGTGGNGYTF.

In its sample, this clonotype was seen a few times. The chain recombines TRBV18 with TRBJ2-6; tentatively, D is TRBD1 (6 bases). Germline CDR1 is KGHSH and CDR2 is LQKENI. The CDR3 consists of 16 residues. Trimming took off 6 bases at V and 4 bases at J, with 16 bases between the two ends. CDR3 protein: CASSPLGARGANVLTF. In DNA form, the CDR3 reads TGTGCCAGCTCCCCTCTGGGGGCGCGGGGGGCCAACGTCCTGACTTTC.

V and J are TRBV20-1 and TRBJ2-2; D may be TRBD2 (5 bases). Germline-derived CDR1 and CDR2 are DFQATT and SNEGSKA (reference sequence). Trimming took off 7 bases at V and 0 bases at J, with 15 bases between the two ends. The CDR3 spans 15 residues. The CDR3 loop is CSVDPADSNTGELFF. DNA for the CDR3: TGCAGTGTTGACCCAGCGGACTCGAACACCGGGGAGCTGTTTTTT.

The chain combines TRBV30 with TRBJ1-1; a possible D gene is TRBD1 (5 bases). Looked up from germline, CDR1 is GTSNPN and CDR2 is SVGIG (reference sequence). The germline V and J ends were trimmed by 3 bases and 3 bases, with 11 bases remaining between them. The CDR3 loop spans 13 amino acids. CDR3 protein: CAWRRGLDTEAFF. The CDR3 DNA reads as TGTGCCTGGAGGAGGGGATTGGACACTGAAGCTTTCTTT.

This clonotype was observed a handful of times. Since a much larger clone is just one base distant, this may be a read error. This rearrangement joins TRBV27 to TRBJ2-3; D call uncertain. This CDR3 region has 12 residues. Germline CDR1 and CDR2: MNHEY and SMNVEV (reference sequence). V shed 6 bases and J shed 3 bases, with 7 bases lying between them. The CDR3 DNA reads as TGTGCCAGCAGCACCGAGACAGATACGCAGTATTTT. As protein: CASSTETDTQYF.

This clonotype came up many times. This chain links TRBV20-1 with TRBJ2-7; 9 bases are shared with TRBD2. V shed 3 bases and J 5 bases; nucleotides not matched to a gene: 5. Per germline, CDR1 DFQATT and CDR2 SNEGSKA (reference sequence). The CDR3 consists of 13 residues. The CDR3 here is CSARATSGHEQYF. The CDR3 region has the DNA TGCAGTGCTAGGGCGACTAGCGGTCACGAGCAGTACTTC.

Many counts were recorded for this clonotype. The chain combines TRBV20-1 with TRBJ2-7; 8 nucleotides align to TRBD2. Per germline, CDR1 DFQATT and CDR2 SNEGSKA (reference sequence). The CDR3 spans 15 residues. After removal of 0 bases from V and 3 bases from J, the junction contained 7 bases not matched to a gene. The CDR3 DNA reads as TGCAGTGCTAGAGAAGGACTAGCCAGGATCTACGAGCAGTACTTC. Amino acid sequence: CSAREGLARIYEQYF.

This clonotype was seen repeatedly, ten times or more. The CDR3, as DNA: TGTGCCAGCAGCGTAGAAGGACTAGCGGGAGAGCCTCAGTACTTC. Translated, it gives CASSVEGLAGEPQYF. V is TRBV9 and J is TRBJ2-4, with 13 bases matching TRBD2. The V segment lost 0 bases and the J segment 12 bases; nucleotides outside the gene matches: 6. Per the germline V gene, CDR1 is SGDLS and CDR2 is YYNGEE. The CDR3 is made up of 15 amino acids.

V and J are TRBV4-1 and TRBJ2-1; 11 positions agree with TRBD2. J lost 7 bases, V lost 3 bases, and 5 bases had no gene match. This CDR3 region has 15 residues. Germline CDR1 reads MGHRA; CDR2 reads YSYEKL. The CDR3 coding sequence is TGCGCCAGCAGCCAGGCCGGGACTAGCGGTAATGAGCAGTTCTTC. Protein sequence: CASSQAGTSGNEQFF.

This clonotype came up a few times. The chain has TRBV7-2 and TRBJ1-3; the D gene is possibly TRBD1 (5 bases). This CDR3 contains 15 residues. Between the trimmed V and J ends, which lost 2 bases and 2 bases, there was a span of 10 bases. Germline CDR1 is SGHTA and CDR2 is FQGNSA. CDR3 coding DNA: TGTGCCAGCAGCTTAAGTCCGGGGGCTGGAAACACCATATATTTT. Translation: CASSLSPGAGNTIYF.

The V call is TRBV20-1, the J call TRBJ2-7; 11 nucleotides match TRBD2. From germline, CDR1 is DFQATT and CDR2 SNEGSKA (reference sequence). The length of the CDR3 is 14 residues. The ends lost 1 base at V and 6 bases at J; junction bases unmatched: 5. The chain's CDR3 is CSARALAGVGEQYF. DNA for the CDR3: TGCAGTGCTAGAGCACTAGCGGGAGTCGGCGAGCAGTACTTC.

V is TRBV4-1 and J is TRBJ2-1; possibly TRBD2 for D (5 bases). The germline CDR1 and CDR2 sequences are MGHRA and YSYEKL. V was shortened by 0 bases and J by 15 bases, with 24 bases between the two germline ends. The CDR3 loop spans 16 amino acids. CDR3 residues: CASSQENAPNRPRVFF. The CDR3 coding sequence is TGCGCCAGCAGCCAAGAGAATGCCCCGAATCGACCGAGGGTGTTCTTC.

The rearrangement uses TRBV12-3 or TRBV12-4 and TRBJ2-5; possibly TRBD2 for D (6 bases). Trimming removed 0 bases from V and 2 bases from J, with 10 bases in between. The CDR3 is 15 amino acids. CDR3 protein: CASSLAAGRQETQYF. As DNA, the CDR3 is TGTGCCAGCAGTTTAGCCGCGGGACGACAAGAGACCCAGTACTTC.

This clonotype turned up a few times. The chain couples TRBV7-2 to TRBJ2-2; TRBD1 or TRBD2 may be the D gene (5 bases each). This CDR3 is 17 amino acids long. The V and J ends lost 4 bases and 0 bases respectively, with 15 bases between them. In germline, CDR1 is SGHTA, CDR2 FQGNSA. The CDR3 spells CASSSGRRVANTGELFF. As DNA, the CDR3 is TGTGCCAGCAGCTCAGGGAGAAGAGTGGCGAACACCGGGGAGCTGTTTTTT.